Listed here are 14 T cell receptor beta chains from one sample, sequenced in a study of early T cells in non-severe SARS-CoV-2 infection (dated by TCRdb to 2020 to 2022). Library preparation was by 5' RACE. These reads were obtained on a NextSeq 500. Using fastp trimming at Q25 and MiXCR clonotype assembly, TCRdb reanalyzed the public sequencing data and kept in-frame beta chains. Each entry is one CDR3 protein sequence, shown with its most common DNA and genes. The sample has about 45,000 distinct CDR3 sequences on record, roughly 10% of them singletons. The ten largest make up 21% of the sample. The source material was whole blood. Receptors originate from an adult who was a healthcare worker with PCR-confirmed SARS-CoV-2 infection or an uninfected control (not recorded which).

This chain links TRBV7-2 with TRBJ2-3; the match to TRBD2 covers 11 bases. This CDR3 contains 17 residues. Trimming cost V 2 bases and J 4 bases; bases outside gene matches: 8. Germline CDR1 SGHTA, CDR2 FQGNSA. The CDR3 DNA is TGTGCCAGCAGCTTACTAATAGCGGGAGGGCCCTCAGATACGCAGTATTTT. This sequence encodes CASSLLIAGGPSDTQYF.

The chain employs TRBV12-3 or TRBV12-4 and TRBJ2-3, with D unclear. This CDR3 is built from 14 residues. The germline V and J ends were trimmed by 6 bases and 1 base, with 11 bases remaining between them. CDR3 nucleotide sequence: TGTGCCAGCAGACAGAACAGCGGCACAGATACGCAGTATTTT. It yields the protein CASRQNSGTDTQYF.

This clonotype was recorded many times. This CDR3 is CASSPKQGWSEQYF. CDR3 bases: TGTGCCAGCTCACCAAAACAGGGGTGGAGCGAGCAGTACTTC. The chain recombines TRBV18 with TRBJ2-7, with 7 bases lining up with TRBD1. Germline V lookup: CDR1 KGHSH, CDR2 LQKENI. The CDR3 consists of 14 residues. With 2 bases clipped from V and 6 bases from J, the junction kept 7 bases outside the gene matches.

This clonotype was seen repeatedly, ten times or more. V usage is TRBV30 and J usage is TRBJ1-1, with 10 bases identical to TRBD1. Germline CDR1 GTSNPN, CDR2 SVGIG (reference sequence). There are 14 residues in the CDR3. Germline trimming cut 3 bases from V and 5 bases from J; bases unmatched to any gene: 6. The CDR3 region is CAWRVDRGKTEAFF. CDR3 coding DNA: TGTGCCTGGAGAGTGGACAGGGGGAAAACTGAAGCTTTCTTT.

Only a few counts were recorded for this clonotype. V is TRBV29-1 and J is TRBJ2-3; D ambiguous. There are 17 residues in the CDR3. V was clipped by 4 bases and J by 0 bases, with 20 bases between them. CDR1 and CDR2 from the germline V gene are SQVTM and ANQGSEA. The CDR3 DNA follows: TGCAGCGTTGTGCACAAGACCCACGTTTCTAGCACAGATACGCAGTATTTT. Protein: CSVVHKTHVSSTDTQYF.

This clonotype was observed at least ten times. The rearrangement uses TRBV5-1 and TRBJ1-1; 7 bases align to TRBD1. V shed 0 bases and J 3 bases; nucleotides not matched to a gene: 14. This CDR3 has 18 amino acids. Germline loops: CDR1 SGHRS, CDR2 YFSETQ. CDR3 bases: TGCGCCAGCAGCTTGGGGCAGCTATCGACAGGGTGGGACACTGAAGCTTTCTTT. Amino acid sequence: CASSLGQLSTGWDTEAFF.

This clonotype has a count of ten or more. The chain joins TRBV6-2 or TRBV6-3 to TRBJ2-2, with D perhaps TRBD1 or TRBD2 (5 bases each). The ends were cut back, 0 bases at V and 16 bases at J, with 12 bases in the middle. This CDR3 contains 12 residues. The germline V gene has CDR1 MNHEY and CDR2 SVGEGT. The CDR3 bases are TGTGCCAGCAGTTACTCGATGCAGGGAGCGTTTTTT. This codes for CASSYSMQGAFF.

The CDR3, as DNA: TGTGCCAGCAGTTTTGAGGGCTCCTATAATTCACCCCTCCACTTT. It codes for CASSFEGSYNSPLHF. The J gene is TRBJ1-6, the V gene TRBV28, with no clear D. The CDR3 length is 15 residues. Germline assignment: CDR1 MDHEN and CDR2 SYDVKM. V was shortened by 3 bases and J by 0 bases, with 6 bases between the two germline ends.

This clonotype was counted between two and nine times. The chain uses TRBV7-2 and TRBJ2-7; TRBD2 agrees at 12 bases. V was pared by 5 bases and J by 7 bases, with 9 bases of the junction left unmatched. The CDR3 has 15 amino acids. CDR1 is SGHTA and CDR2 is FQGNSA in the germline V gene. CDR3 DNA: TGTGCCAGCAGCAGGCTAGCGGGAGGGCCGGGGGAGCAGTACTTC. This translates into CASSRLAGGPGEQYF. Full variable domain (remainder filled in from reference TRBV7-2 and TRBJ2-7): GAGVSQSPSNKVTEKGKDVELRCDPISGHTALYWYRQSLGQGLEFLIYFQGNSAPDKSGLPSDRFSAERTGGSVSTLTIQRTQQEDSAVYLCASSRLAGGPGEQYFGPGTRLTVT.

This clonotype was observed at least ten times. The V call is TRBV6-1, the J call TRBJ2-7, with unresolved D. V lost 4 bases and J lost 2, with 9 bases in between. The CDR3 extends over 13 amino acids. The V gene's germline CDR1 is MNHNS and CDR2 SASEGT. CDR3 DNA: TGTGCCAGCAGTGGGGCAGGCACCTACGAGCAGTACTTC. Encoded protein: CASSGAGTYEQYF.

This clonotype was detected ten times or more. The rearrangement uses TRBV29-1 and TRBJ1-4, with TRBD1 identical over 7 bases. The CDR3 totals 13 residues. The germline V gene encodes CDR1 SQVTM and CDR2 ANQGSEA. V lost 4 bases and J lost 7; bases outside the gene matches: 6. Here the CDR3 DNA reads TGCAGCGTTGGAACAGGGGATGGTGAAAAACTGTTTTTT. Its translation is CSVGTGDGEKLFF.

This clonotype was seen repeatedly, ten times or more. The CDR3 sequence: CASSQDVRGRSRSLHF. The CDR3 DNA reads TGTGCCAGCAGCCAAGATGTACGGGGACGATCGCGATCCCTCCACTTT. This chain links TRBV4-2 with TRBJ1-6, with D possibly matching TRBD1 (5 bases). Germline CDR1 and CDR2: LGHNA and YNFKEQ. Trimming removed 0 bases from V and 14 bases from J, with 20 bases in between. The CDR3 covers 16 residues.

Ten or more counts support this clonotype. The rearrangement links TRBV15 to TRBJ2-3, with D hard to call. Trimming cost V 3 bases and J 1 base, with 14 bases left between them. Germline values: CDR1 LNHNV, CDR2 YYDKDF (reference sequence). There are 16 residues in the CDR3. The CDR3 region is CATSRDEAYGTDTQYF. CDR3 in DNA: TGTGCCACCAGCAGGGACGAGGCGTATGGCACAGATACGCAGTATTTT.

This clonotype was recorded at least ten times. The chain joins TRBV7-2 to TRBJ2-5; no definite D call. Per the germline V gene, CDR1 is SGHTA and CDR2 is FQGNSA. Deletions cut 5 bases from V and 2 bases from J, with 6 bases between. The CDR3 consists of 12 residues. The CDR3 reads CASSNTQETQYF. CDR3 in DNA: TGTGCCAGCAGCAACACGCAAGAGACCCAGTACTTC.